This T cell receptor (beta chain) was documented in a study of vaccination effects on CD4 cells after COVID-19. With regard to this clone: As yet, its antigen is unknown.

ViraFEST used viral peptide pools to expand antigen-specific CD4+ T cells before sequencing. Once cultured for nine to ten days, the cells underwent separation to obtain CD4+ T cells. All study participants received two doses of BNT162b2 or mRNA-1273 vaccine. Days 3 and 7 saw half the medium replaced with IL-2 medium. The protocol was immunoSEQ multiplex PCR, while the TCRdb copy is restricted to in-frame clones and leaves out a portion. The table lists 35,000 to 40,000 clones, almost 85% of them singletons. The TCR originated in a human donor who received a COVID-19 vaccine. Some clones in this sample may be carry-over from other donors' samples. Sequencing used CD4+ T cells from PBMCs cultured with HCoV-NL63 spike peptides, obtained after COVID-19 vaccination.

The CDR3 DNA sequence: TGTGCCAGCAGCTTCGGGACAGGGATCCCCGAGGATGGCTACACCTTC. Translating it yields CASSFGTGIPEDGYTF. The V and J genes are TRBV7-2 and TRBJ1-2; TRBD1 aligns across 9 bases. In germline, CDR1 is SGHTA, CDR2 FQGNSA. V dropped 3 bases and J dropped 6; count of bases not matched to a gene: 11. This CDR3 comprises 16 residues.